Presented here are 9 T cell receptor beta chains from one specimen sequenced in a study of tumor-infiltrating lymphocytes in primary liver carcinoma. Production of TCR beta cDNA used 400 to 600 ng total RNA together with a constant-region primer. Libraries covering TCR beta were generated through three nested multiplex PCR rounds (using a slightly modified ARM-PCR). The study ran its first two PCR rounds for roughly 10 cycles each, using TRBV1-TRBV30 forward primers and a C-beta reverse primer. From the multiplex PCR reads, TCRdb called clonotypes with MiXCR, one entry per CDR3 protein. The repertoire holds fewer than 350,000 distinct CDR3 sequences, approximately 64% seen once, with about 6% in the top ten. Alongside blood RNA obtained from unsorted whole blood, germline DNA was also extracted. The material sequenced was peripheral blood. Every receptor here comes from a man aged 35-49 years with primary liver carcinoma and hepatitis B virus infection.

Concerning this clonotype itself: An end of the junction differs from the germline gene, which may be a read error. This chain uses TRBV11-1 with TRBJ2-7; TRBD2 matches at 12 bases. The CDR3 consists of 15 residues. Germline CDR1 reads SGHAT; CDR2 reads FQDESV (reference sequence). The CDR3 region has the DNA TGTGCCAGCATCTTACAACTAGCGGGAGGTTCCGAGCAGTATTTC. Encoded protein: CASILQLAGGSEQYF.

This clonotype was seen a few times. The chain is built from TRBV6-1 and TRBJ1-3, with D unresolved. The V gene's germline CDR1 is MNHNS and CDR2 SASEGT. The CDR3 is 16 amino acids. Trimming left V 2 bases short and J 0 bases short, with 11 bases between. Here the CDR3 DNA reads TGTGCCAGCAGTGAAACTGCGGCAGGCTCTGGAAACACCATATATTTT. It specifies CASSETAAGSGNTIYF.

The chain is built from TRBV11-2 and TRBJ2-1, with 8 positions matching TRBD2. The ends lost 0 bases at V and 5 bases at J; junction bases unmatched: 12. There are 18 residues in the CDR3. Germline CDR1 and CDR2: SGHAT and FQNNGV. The chain's CDR3 is CASSLETGGGTKNNEQFF. CDR3 in DNA: TGTGCCAGCAGCTTAGAGACCGGGGGGGGCACCAAAAACAATGAGCAGTTCTTC. Filled out from reference TRBV11-2 and TRBJ2-1, the complete variable domain reads EAGVAQSPRYKIIEKRQSVAFWCNPISGHATLYWYQQILGQGPKLLIQFQNNGVVDDSQLPKDRFSAERLKGVDSTLKIQPAKLEDSAVYLCASSLETGGGTKNNEQFFGPGTRLTVL.

This clonotype was counted many times. The chain combines TRBV6-5 with TRBJ2-1; a possible D gene is TRBD2 (6 bases). Germline CDR1 and CDR2: MNHEY and SVGAGI. This CDR3 is built from 14 residues. Trimming left V 8 bases short and J 8 bases short, with 19 bases between. CDR3 in DNA: TGTGCCAGCTCCAACGGGAGAGGAGGGGATGAGCAGTTCTTC. Protein: CASSNGRGGDEQFF.

This clonotype has a single count. The V gene is TRBV6-1, the J gene TRBJ2-1; D is undetermined. Germline V lookup: CDR1 MNHNS, CDR2 SASEGT. Trimming took 7 bases from V and 2 from J, leaving 18 bases between them. The CDR3 runs 16 residues. The CDR3, as DNA: TGTGCCAGCACCCGTAGGCCCGGGCTTACCTACAATGAGCAGTTCTTC. It specifies CASTRRPGLTYNEQFF.

This clonotype was detected only a few times. This rearrangement joins TRBV6-6 to TRBJ1-2; 9 bases match TRBD1. CDR3 size: 15 residues. Per germline, CDR1 MNHNY and CDR2 SVGAGI (reference sequence). The V segment lost 2 bases and the J segment 3 bases; nucleotides outside the gene matches: 4. The CDR3 DNA follows: TGTGCCAGCAGTTACCTTGGACAGGGGCACTATGGCTACACCTTC. Translated: CASSYLGQGHYGYTF.

This clonotype was picked up many times. The CDR3 sequence: CASKGTSGRNTGELFF. Here the CDR3 DNA reads TGTGCCAGCAAGGGGACTAGCGGGCGGAACACCGGGGAGCTGTTTTTT. V usage is TRBV6-5 and J usage is TRBJ2-2, with 12 bases that match TRBD2. The CDR3 covers 16 residues. Germline V gene sequence: CDR1 MNHEY, CDR2 SVGAGI. V shed 7 bases, J shed 1 base, and the junction held 4 bases outside the gene matches.

As to this clonotype: A junction end diverges from the germline sequence, so it may reflect a read error. The CDR3 loop reads CAGSRQFGFTF. The CDR3, as DNA: TGTGCCGGCAGTCGACAGTTTGGCTTCACCTTC. The genes are TRBV12-3 or TRBV12-4 and TRBJ1-2, with D tentatively TRBD1 (5 bases). The CDR3 loop spans 11 amino acids.

The chain carries TRBV28 and TRBJ2-1; TRBD1 matches at 10 bases. Looked up from germline, CDR1 is MDHEN and CDR2 is SYDVKM. After removal of 2 bases from V and 8 bases from J, the junction contained 6 bases not matched to a gene. The CDR3 is 15 amino acids. CDR3 loop: CASSLTRTGGYEQFF. The CDR3 nucleotides read TGTGCCAGCAGTTTAACCCGGACAGGGGGATATGAGCAGTTCTTC.